These 14 T cell receptor beta chains originate from one sample sequenced in a study of cytomegalovirus exposure and HLA in healthy donors. 60 Vbeta and 13 Jbeta primers were used in PCR. The data were produced by immunoSEQ multiplex PCR, yet TCRdb's version contains in-frame clones alone and is incomplete. The table shows roughly 150,000 clones, with roughly four fifths occurring only once. The sequencing sample was made of PBMCs. Receptors originate from a man aged 35 to 55 in good health and CMV-seronegative.

The J gene is TRBJ1-5, the V gene TRBV29-1; possible D gene TRBD1, 5 bases. V lost 2 bases, J lost 3 bases, and 8 bases lay in between. The CDR3 contains 13 residues. Germline lookup yields CDR1 SQVTM and CDR2 ANQGSEA. As DNA, the CDR3 is TGCAGCGTTGAAACTGGACACAATCAGCCCCAGCATTTT. Its protein is CSVETGHNQPQHF. Complete variable domain (other parts from reference TRBV29-1 and TRBJ1-5): SAVISQKPSRDICQRGTSLTIQCQVDSQVTMMFWYRQQPGQSLTLIATANQGSEATYESGFVIDKFPISRPNLTFSTLTVSNMSPEDSSIYLCSVETGHNQPQHFGDGTRLSIL.

This chain connects TRBV28 to TRBJ1-4; a weak D match, TRBD1 (5 bases). V gave up 4 bases and J gave up 4 bases, with 13 bases separating them. Per germline, CDR1 MDHEN and CDR2 SYDVKM. This CDR3 spans 15 amino acids. In DNA, the CDR3 is TGTGCCAGCAGTTCCTCAGGCAGGGTTAATGAAAAACTGTTTTTT. Translating it yields CASSSSGRVNEKLFF.

This chain links TRBV5-4 with TRBJ2-1; 9 nucleotides agree with TRBD1. After removal of 4 bases from V and 6 bases from J, the junction contained 5 bases not matched to a gene. This CDR3 spans 14 amino acids. In germline, CDR1 is SGHNT, CDR2 YYREEE (reference sequence). CDR3 in amino acids: CASSDLTGGNEQFF. The CDR3 DNA reads as TGTGCCAGCAGCGACTTGACAGGGGGCAATGAGCAGTTCTTC.

This clone was recorded only once. V is TRBV7-9 and J is TRBJ2-3, with 8 bases aligning to TRBD2. J lost 8 bases, V lost 3 bases, and 10 bases had no gene match. Germline values: CDR1 SEHNR, CDR2 FQNEAQ (reference sequence). CDR3 length: 15 residues. The CDR3 sequence: CASSFDGRAGGTQYF. The DNA of the CDR3 is TGTGCCAGCAGCTTTGACGGGAGGGCGGGAGGTACGCAGTATTTT.

The rearrangement uses TRBV11-2 and TRBJ1-2, with D perhaps matching TRBD1 (6 bases). Trimming took 6 bases from V and 8 from J, leaving 16 bases between them. CDR3 length equals 13 residues. The germline V gene has CDR1 SGHAT and CDR2 FQNNGV. The CDR3 nucleotides read TGTGCCAGCAGACCTACAGGGTACGAGGGCTACACCTTC. Translation gives CASRPTGYEGYTF.

The chain links TRBV21-1 to TRBJ2-1; TRBD1 reflects the table's D call only, with no check against the DNA. TRBV21-1 counts as a pseudogene. The CDR3 contains 19 residues. The CDR3 DNA reads as TGTGCCAGCAGCAATACAGGGGGAGGCCCCCTGAGCTCCTACAATGAGCAGTTCTTC. It specifies CASSNTGGGPLSSYNEQFF.

This clone has a handful of counts. This rearrangement joins TRBV5-4 to TRBJ2-3; TRBD2 matches 13 bases. This CDR3 has 17 amino acids. The trim removed 5 bases at V and 2 bases at J, leaving 8 bases unmatched. The germline CDR1 and CDR2 sequences are SGHNT and YYREEE (reference sequence). The CDR3, as DNA: TGTGCCAGCAGTTCTCGGGGACTAGCGGGAACCACAGATACGCAGTATTTT. Protein: CASSSRGLAGTTDTQYF.

The V and J genes are TRBV19 and TRBJ1-1; no clear D. The germline V gene has CDR1 LNHDA and CDR2 SQIVND (reference sequence). Trimming left V 10 bases short and J 7 bases short, with 16 bases between. This CDR3 has 12 amino acids. The CDR3 region has the DNA TGTGCCACCACGGAGCGGGGAATTGAAGCTTTCTTT. Its translation: CATTERGIEAFF.

This chain uses TRBV7-8 with TRBJ1-2; D unclear. V lost 6 bases and J lost 13, with 18 bases in between. CDR3 length: 12 residues. CDR1 and CDR2 (germline): SGHVS, FQNEAQ. CDR3 nucleotide sequence: TGTGCCAGCAGTCGACTACAAGTCCGAGCCACCTTC. Protein product: CASSRLQVRATF.

The rearrangement joins TRBV7-9 to TRBJ2-4; 10 bases map to TRBD2. The CDR3 has 15 amino acids. Germline CDR1 SEHNR, CDR2 FQNEAQ (reference sequence). V was pared by 5 bases and J by 9 bases, with 10 bases of the junction left unmatched. The CDR3 coding sequence is TGTGCCAGCAGCGATTCGAGCGGGAGGGTCGGCATTCAGTACTTC. This gives the protein CASSDSSGRVGIQYF.

The CDR3 nucleotides read TGTGCCAGCAGACAGGGGGCCGGGAATGAGCAGTTCTTC. Residues: CASRQGAGNEQFF. The chain joins TRBV6-1 to TRBJ2-1, with TRBD1 matching 9 bases. CDR3 size: 13 residues. In germline, CDR1 is MNHNS, CDR2 SASEGT. Trimming took 6 bases from V and 7 from J; bases not matched to a gene: 4.

CDR3 DNA: TGTGCCAGCAGCTTGGGACAGGGGCGGGAAGCTTTCTTT. It translates to CASSLGQGREAFF. The chain is built from TRBV7-9 and TRBJ1-1; 10 nucleotides match TRBD1. The germline V gene encodes CDR1 SEHNR and CDR2 FQNEAQ (reference sequence). The CDR3 loop spans 13 amino acids. Unmatched junction bases numbered 3, after V lost 3 bases and J lost 8 bases.

The V gene is TRBV5-4, the J gene TRBJ2-5, with TRBD1 identical over 11 bases. The ends lost 2 bases at V and 3 bases at J; junction bases unmatched: 3. Germline CDR1 and CDR2: SGHNT and YYREEE (reference sequence). The CDR3 is 15 amino acids. CDR3 residues: CASSFRGQGEETQYF. CDR3 bases: TGTGCCAGCAGCTTTAGGGGACAGGGGGAAGAGACCCAGTACTTC.

The chain links TRBV6-1 to TRBJ2-7; 7 nucleotides align to TRBD1. This CDR3 is built from 13 residues. Germline loops: CDR1 MNHNS, CDR2 SASEGT. Trimming took 7 bases from V and 4 from J; bases not matched to a gene: 7. DNA for the CDR3: TGTGCCAGCACCTACAGGGGAAAGTACGAGCAGTACTTC. Its translation is CASTYRGKYEQYF.